This TCR beta chain was profiled in a study of blood T cell repertoires in COVID-19. Study-wide context: COVID-19 samples from acute and convalescent phases originated in the United States, Italy and Spain. PBMCs, B-cell-depleted T cells, or T cells provided the cDNA or gDNA that made up the material.

Clones were sequenced by immunoSEQ multiplex PCR, and TCRdb holds only the in-frame ones, with some missing. The data show about 270,000 clones, with 80% to 90% seen just once and 2.3% held by the top ten. This CDR3 is 15 amino acids long. The germline V gene encodes CDR1 SGHNT and CDR2 YYREEE (reference sequence). V lost 0 bases and J lost 2; bases outside the gene matches: 1. The TCR was taken from a woman aged 50 to 60 with acute or convalescent COVID-19. What was sequenced was peripheral blood. The chain combines TRBV5-4 with TRBJ2-7; 11 bases line up with TRBD2. CDR3 sequence reads: CASSLELAGAYEQYF. The DNA for the CDR3 is TGTGCCAGCAGCTTGGAACTAGCGGGGGCCTACGAGCAGTACTTC.